These 8 T cell receptor beta chains originate from one sample sequenced in a study of PD-L1 blockade in urothelial cancer. Produced via immunoSEQ multiplex PCR; TCRdb's table is partial and in-frame only. This sample has 87,000 or so clones, with roughly 84% found just once. Time point here: pretreatment peripheral blood. The sequencing here drew on PBMCs, taken around atezolizumab (anti-PD-L1) treatment. Receptors originate from a man between 60 and 75 years old with urothelial cancer.

The gene calls are TRBV19 and TRBJ1-5; 8 positions agree with TRBD1. Germline CDR1 reads LNHDA; CDR2 reads SQIVND (reference sequence). Unmatched junction bases numbered 4, after V lost 6 bases and J lost 6 bases. The length of the CDR3 is 13 residues. This chain's CDR3 is CASSSQGGQPQHF. The CDR3 nucleotides read TGTGCCAGTAGCTCACAGGGGGGTCAGCCCCAGCATTTT.

The chain has TRBV27 and TRBJ2-7, with a possible D match to TRBD2 (5 bases). V was clipped by 5 bases and J by 1 base, with 12 bases between them. Germline CDR1 is MNHEY and CDR2 is SMNVEV (reference sequence). The CDR3 contains 14 residues. CDR3 nucleotide sequence: TGTGCCAGCAGTCCCCAGAGGGTGTCCTACGAGCAGTACTTC. The encoded protein is CASSPQRVSYEQYF.

The rearrangement links TRBV6-1 to TRBJ2-7; 10 nucleotides line up with TRBD2. This CDR3 comprises 15 residues. Germline CDR1 is MNHNS and CDR2 is SASEGT. J gave up 0 bases and V 1 base, and 0 bases lay outside the gene matches. The CDR3 region is CASSEGTSGSYEQYF. The CDR3 DNA is TGTGCCAGCAGTGAAGGGACTAGCGGCTCCTACGAGCAGTACTTC.

This chain connects TRBV4-3 to TRBJ2-3; possible D gene TRBD2, 5 bases. The CDR3 sequence is 15 residues long. The V gene lost 5 bases and the J gene lost 3 bases, with 15 bases spanning the gap. The germline V gene has CDR1 LGHNA and CDR2 YSLEER. This CDR3 is CASSEGLAKTDTQYF. Written as DNA, the CDR3 is TGCGCCAGCAGCGAAGGGCTAGCAAAGACAGATACGCAGTATTTT.

This clone has a single count. The rearrangement uses TRBV19 and TRBJ2-5; 7 bases are a match to TRBD2. This CDR3 comprises 14 residues. With V trimmed by 2 bases and J by 4 bases, 4 bases remained unmatched. In germline, CDR1 is LNHDA, CDR2 SQIVND (reference sequence). The CDR3 sequence is CASSIRASGETQYF. CDR3 nucleotides: TGTGCCAGTAGTATAAGGGCTAGCGGAGAGACCCAGTACTTC.

The chain uses TRBV7-2 and TRBJ2-1; the match to TRBD2 covers 7 bases. Trimming cost V 1 base and J 0 bases; bases outside gene matches: 9. The CDR3 length is 18 residues. Germline lookup yields CDR1 SGHTA and CDR2 FQGNSA. The CDR3 DNA sequence: TGTGCCAGCAGCTTAGTTCCTAGCGGAATGAGCTCCTACAATGAGCAGTTCTTC. Protein: CASSLVPSGMSSYNEQFF.

The chain employs TRBV20-1 and TRBJ2-3; D is unclear. V shed 7 bases and J shed 3 bases, with 8 bases lying between them. The CDR3 length is 11 residues. CDR1 is DFQATT, CDR2 SNEGSKA, per germline (reference sequence). CDR3 in amino acids: CSVHITDTQYF. DNA for the CDR3: TGCAGTGTGCACATAACAGATACGCAGTATTTT.

The chain has TRBV4-1 and TRBJ1-6; 8 bases agree with TRBD1. Germline V gene sequence: CDR1 MGHRA, CDR2 YSYEKL. This CDR3 is built from 16 residues. The J segment lost 9 bases and the V segment lost 1 base, leaving 8 bases of the junction unmatched. For the CDR3, the DNA is TGCGCCAGCAGCCAAGTCCGCCTCGGACAGGGTTCACCCCTCCACTTT. Its translation is CASSQVRLGQGSPLHF.